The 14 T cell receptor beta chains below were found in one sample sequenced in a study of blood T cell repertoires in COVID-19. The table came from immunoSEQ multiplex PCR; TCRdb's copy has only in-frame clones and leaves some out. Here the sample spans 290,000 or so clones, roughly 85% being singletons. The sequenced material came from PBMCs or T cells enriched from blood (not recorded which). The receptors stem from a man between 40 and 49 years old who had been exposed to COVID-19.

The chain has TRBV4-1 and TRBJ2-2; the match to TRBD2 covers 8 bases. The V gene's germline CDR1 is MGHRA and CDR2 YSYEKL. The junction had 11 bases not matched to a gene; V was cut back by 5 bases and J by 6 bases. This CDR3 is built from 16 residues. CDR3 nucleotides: TGCGCCAGCAGCGGGTCGGGAGGGCCTCGGGCCGGGGAGCTGTTTTTT. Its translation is CASSGSGGPRAGELFF.

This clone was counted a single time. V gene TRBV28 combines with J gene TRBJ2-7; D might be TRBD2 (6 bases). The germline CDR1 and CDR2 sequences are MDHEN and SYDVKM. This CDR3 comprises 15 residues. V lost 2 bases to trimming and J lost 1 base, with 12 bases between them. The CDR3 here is CASSLLGGGSYEQYF. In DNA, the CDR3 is TGTGCCAGCAGTTTACTCGGGGGTGGGTCCTACGAGCAGTACTTC.

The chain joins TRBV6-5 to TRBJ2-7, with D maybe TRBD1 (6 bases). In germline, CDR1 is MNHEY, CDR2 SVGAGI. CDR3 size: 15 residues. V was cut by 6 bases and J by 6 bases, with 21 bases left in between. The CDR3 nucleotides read TGTGCCAGCAGCTCTAGGGACATCTTCCAATCCGAGCAGTACTTC. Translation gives CASSSRDIFQSEQYF.

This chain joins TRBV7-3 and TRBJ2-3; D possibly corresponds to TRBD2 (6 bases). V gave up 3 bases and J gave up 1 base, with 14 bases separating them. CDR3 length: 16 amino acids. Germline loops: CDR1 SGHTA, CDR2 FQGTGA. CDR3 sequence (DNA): TGTGCCAGCAGCTTCACCTCCGGAGGGGGCACAGATACGCAGTATTTT. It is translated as CASSFTSGGGTDTQYF.

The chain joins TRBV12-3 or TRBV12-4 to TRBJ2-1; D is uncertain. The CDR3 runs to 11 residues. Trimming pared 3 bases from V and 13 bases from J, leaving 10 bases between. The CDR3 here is CASSFGSFQFF. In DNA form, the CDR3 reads TGTGCCAGCAGTTTTGGCTCCTTTCAGTTCTTC.

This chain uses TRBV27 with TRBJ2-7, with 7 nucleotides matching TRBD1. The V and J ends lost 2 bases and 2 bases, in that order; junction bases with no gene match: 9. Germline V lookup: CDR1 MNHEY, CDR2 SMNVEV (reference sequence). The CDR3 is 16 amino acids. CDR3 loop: CASSLGGQADPYEQYF. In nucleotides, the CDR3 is TGTGCCAGCAGTTTAGGCGGACAGGCGGACCCCTACGAGCAGTACTTC.

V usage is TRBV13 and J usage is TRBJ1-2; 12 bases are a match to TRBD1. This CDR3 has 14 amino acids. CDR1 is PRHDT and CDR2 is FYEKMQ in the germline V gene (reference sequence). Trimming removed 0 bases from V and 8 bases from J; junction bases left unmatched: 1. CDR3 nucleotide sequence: TGTGCCAGCAGCTTAGGGGGACAGGGGGCAGGCTACACCTTC. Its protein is CASSLGGQGAGYTF.

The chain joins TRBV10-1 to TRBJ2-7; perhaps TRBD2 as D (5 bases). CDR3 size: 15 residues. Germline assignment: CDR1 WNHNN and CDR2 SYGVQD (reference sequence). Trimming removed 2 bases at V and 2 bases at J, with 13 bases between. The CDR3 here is CASSEGSLFPYEQYF. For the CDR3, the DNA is TGCGCCAGCAGTGAGGGGAGCCTATTCCCCTACGAGCAGTACTTC.

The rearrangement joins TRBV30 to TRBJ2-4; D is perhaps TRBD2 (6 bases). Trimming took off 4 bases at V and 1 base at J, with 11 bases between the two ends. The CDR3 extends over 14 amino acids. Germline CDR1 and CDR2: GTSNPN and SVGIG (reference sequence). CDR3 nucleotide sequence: TGTGCCTGGACCTTGGAGGGGGCCAAAAACATTCAGTACTTC. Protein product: CAWTLEGAKNIQYF.

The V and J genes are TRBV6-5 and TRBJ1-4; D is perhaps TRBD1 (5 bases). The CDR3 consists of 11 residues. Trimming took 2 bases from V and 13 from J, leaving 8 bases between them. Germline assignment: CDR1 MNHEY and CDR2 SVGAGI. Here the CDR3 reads CASSYGGVLFF. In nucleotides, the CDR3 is TGTGCCAGCAGTTACGGGGGGGTACTGTTTTTT.

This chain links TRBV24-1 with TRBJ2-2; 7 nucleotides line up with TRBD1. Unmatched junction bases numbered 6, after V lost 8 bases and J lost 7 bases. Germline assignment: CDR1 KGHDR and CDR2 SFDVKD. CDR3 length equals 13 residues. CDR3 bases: TGTGCCACCAAGGGGCAGGGGGTCGGGGAGCTGTTTTTT. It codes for CATKGQGVGELFF.

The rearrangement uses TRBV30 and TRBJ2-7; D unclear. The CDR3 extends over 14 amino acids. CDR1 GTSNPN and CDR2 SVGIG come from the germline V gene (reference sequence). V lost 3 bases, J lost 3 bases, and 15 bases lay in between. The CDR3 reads CAWRSELRIYEQYF. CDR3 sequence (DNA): TGTGCCTGGAGGAGTGAGCTCAGGATCTACGAGCAGTACTTC.

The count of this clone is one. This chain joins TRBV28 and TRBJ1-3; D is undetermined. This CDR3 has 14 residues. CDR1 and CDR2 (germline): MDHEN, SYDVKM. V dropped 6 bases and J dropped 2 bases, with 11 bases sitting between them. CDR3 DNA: TGTGCCAGCAGCCCGCGCAGGCCTGGAAACACCATATATTTT. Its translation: CASSPRRPGNTIYF.

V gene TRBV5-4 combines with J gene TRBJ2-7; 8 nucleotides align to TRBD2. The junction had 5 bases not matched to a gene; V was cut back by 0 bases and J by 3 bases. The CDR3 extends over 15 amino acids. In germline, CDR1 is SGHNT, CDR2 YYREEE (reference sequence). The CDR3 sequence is CASSLELTSDYEQYF. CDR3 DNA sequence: TGTGCCAGCAGCTTGGAGCTGACTAGCGACTACGAGCAGTACTTC.